This TCR beta chain is drawn from a study of T-cell memory formation after mild COVID-19. Trimming took off 6 bases at V and 2 bases at J, with 13 bases between the two ends. CDR3 length: 14 amino acids. Germline V CDR1 and CDR2: MNHEY, SVGAGI. TCRdb re-called the 5' RACE reads through MiXCR, storing one row per CDR3 protein. Altogether over 150,000 distinct CDR3 sequences are present, 10% to 15% being singletons, with the ten largest covering 3.3%. To note about this clonotype: Its antigen remains unidentified.

The study, taken as a whole, reports: Most CD4+ clones that shrank were in CM and EM, while CD8+ ones turned up in EMRA.

The sequence was obtained from a man aged 18 to 30 who had mild COVID-19 (a few samples of this study predate the infection). Cell type and time point are not known. The chain carries TRBV6-5 and TRBJ1-1; no firm D call. Sample: PBMCs or a T cell subset sorted from them (not recorded which). In nucleotides, the CDR3 is TGTGCCAGCAGCCGCCGGGAGGGAAACACTGAAGCTTTCTTT. Its translation: CASSRREGNTEAFF.